This T cell receptor (beta chain) comes out of a study of blood T cell repertoires in COVID-19. Study context: Acute and convalescent COVID-19 samples came from the United States, Italy and Spain. The cDNA or gDNA used as material had been derived from T cells, B-cell-depleted T cells, or PBMCs.

The CDR3 totals 14 residues. Germline assignment: CDR1 SGHKS and CDR2 YYEKEE (reference sequence). The ends were cut back, 2 bases at V and 1 base at J, with 10 bases in the middle. In the authors' workflow: Reference gene primer amplification gave nucleated cell count estimates. Measured with immunoSEQ multiplex PCR; TCRdb has only the in-frame clones, and not every one. V and J calls plus clone size are reproduced from that table; the DNA served to infer D and trimming. The sample comprises some 200,000 clones, 85% to 90% of which are singletons, and roughly 0.78% rests with the top ten. V gene TRBV5-5 combines with J gene TRBJ2-7; perhaps TRBD1 as D (6 bases). The receptor was isolated from a woman in her 70s with acute or convalescent COVID-19. Material for sequencing was peripheral blood. CDR3 in DNA: TGTGCCAGCAGCTTCGGGGACACATCCTACGAGCAGTACTTC. This sequence encodes CASSFGDTSYEQYF. Based on the CDR3 plus reference TRBV5-5 and TRBJ2-7, the full variable domain is DAGVTQSPTHLIKTRGQQVTLRCSPISGHKSVSWYQQVLGQGPQFIFQYYEKEERGRGNFPDRFSARQFPNYSSELNVNALLLGDSALYLCASSFGDTSYEQYFGPGTRLTVT.